Detailed here is one T cell receptor beta chain. There is no known antigen for this receptor. The CDR3, from cysteine to phenylalanine, totals 16 residues. Only the protein is on record. For CDR1 and CDR2, the germline V gene lists KGHDR and SFDVKD. From each donor, an approximately 2.4 ml peripheral blood sample was drawn into PAXgene tubes and stored at -80 degrees C. Without any T cell sorting, total RNA was extracted from whole blood using the PAXgene blood miRNA kit on an automated QIAcube. Peripheral blood from monozygotic twin pairs, either concordant or discordant for inflammatory bowel disease, underwent deep TCRalpha and TCRbeta repertoire profiling that used unique molecular barcoding. Smoking habits were recorded for all twin pairs, with individuals classified as current, former or never smokers. This entry comes from a study of monozygotic twins with inflammatory bowel disease (dated by TCRdb to the late 2010s). Broadly, across the study: In total, approximately 28 monozygotic twin pairs made up the full study: 19 Danish pairs, all IBD-discordant, plus nine German pairs, of which four were IBD-concordant and five were IBD-discordant. Each individual had, on average, about 151 000 unique TCRalpha sequences and 181 000 unique TCRbeta sequences available for analysis. Disease-associated traits were sought mainly through comparisons between IBD patients and their genetically identical healthy co-twins within discordant pairs.

The paper as a whole reports these results and caveats: TCRbeta repertoire diversity, by inverse Simpson index, was decreased in IBD patients compared with their healthy co-twins. Compared with healthy twins, IBD patients shared fewer clonotypes with other individuals, and the difference was most pronounced in patients with signs of disease activity. Concordant and discordant twins showed no difference in repertoire similarity, possibly because of limited statistical power. Differing immunosuppressive treatments among patients may have added background noise and inter-individual variability to the repertoires. The results gave no support for a single strong signal or clonotype linked to IBD. Different T cell subtypes could not be distinguished in the analysis.

Receptor amplification or capture employed 5' RACE. For each TCR library, around 4,000 ng of total RNA was used. For each sample, cDNA synthesis was carried out in eight separate reactions using SMARTScribe reverse transcriptase. During cDNA synthesis, template switching was used to introduce unique molecular identifiers that contained a 6-nucleotide sample barcode. Two nested PCRs of roughly 16 and 10 cycles amplified the TCRalpha and TCRbeta cDNA, and bead purification followed each PCR. Before amplification, the cDNA was treated with uracil DNA-glycosylase and purified using the QIAquick PCR purification kit. The second PCR added Illumina TruSeq-compatible adapters along with sample-specific barcodes. TapeStation and Qubit were used to check library quality and concentration, and 5 ng of each library went into the pool. Sequencing of pooled libraries was carried out on an Illumina HiSeq2500 single-index Rapid Run using 2 x 100 bp reads and custom sequencing primers. As for the authors' bioinformatics: MiGEC version 1.2.6 was used for UMI-based consensus assembly to correct PCR and sequencing errors. MiXCR version 2.1.1 was used to carry out V(D)J alignment, clonotype assembly and CDR3 extraction. Normalisation of gene usage, clonotype sharing and MAIT/NKT TCR abundance was achieved by analysing the top 1000, 10 000 and 20 000 clonotypes per sample. Diversity was computed as the inverse Simpson index with the vegan R package after downsampling to 27 000 UMIs. Paired Mann-Whitney U tests on discordant twin pairs were used, with Benjamini-Hochberg multiple-testing correction. TCRdb reprocessed the reads and provides one entry for every CDR3 protein sequence; no DNA is given. The V and J calls shown here were made by TCRdb, not taken from the authors' results. For this sample, the table gives 400,000 to 500,000 distinct CDR3 sequences. The biggest ten clones account for about 2.3% of the sample.

The sample comprised blood. This TCR was recovered from a human donor with ulcerative colitis or Crohn's disease, or a healthy co-twin of an affected twin (not recorded which). Here the chain combines TRBV24-1 and TRBJ1-1; the D call of TRBD1 rests on TCRdb alone, since no DNA is present to check it. The CDR3 loop reads CATPELGSAGDTEAFF.